This T cell receptor (beta chain) derives from a study of immune evolution from preneoplasia to lung adenocarcinoma. Whole-study context: HLA loss of heterozygosity: 6% to 7.5% AIS, about 15% MIA, about 32% ADC, none AAH. The study's findings and limits: Clonality was highest in normal lung, lower in later-stage lesions apparently.

Patient tissue came from resections in Japan or China, 2014–2017. J was trimmed by 0 bases and V by 0 bases; bases with no gene match: 10. Germline CDR1 reads MGHRA; CDR2 reads YSYEKL. The CDR3 covers 18 residues. Regarding this clone: Its specificity is not known.

Using immunoSEQ multiplex PCR, the repertoire was profiled, and TCRdb retains in-frame clones only, with some absent. This sample has more than 3,500 clones, with more than 70% found just once. The chain employs TRBV4-1 and TRBJ1-1; 7 nucleotides line up with TRBD1. Material for sequencing was FFPE lung adenocarcinoma in situ tissue. The TCR originated in a person aged 60-80 years with lung adenocarcinoma. CDR3 nucleotide sequence: TGCGCCAGCAGCCAAGATCGGCGCAGGGGGGTATTGAACACTGAAGCTTTCTTT. Residues: CASSQDRRRGVLNTEAFF.